The 17 T cell receptor beta chains below all came from one sample that was sequenced in a study of blood T cell repertoires in COVID-19 (TCRdb year 2020). Library method: the immunoSEQ multiplex PCR assay. The clones in this table, taken by TCRdb from immuneACCESS, are in-frame only. Not every clone is retained; where verified, under half of the shortfall comes from an unresolved V gene, and the cause of the rest is unknown. This sample has roughly 200,000 clones in its table, and 70% to 80% of those were observed once. The ten top clones hold nearly 6% of the sample. The sequencing sample was made of peripheral blood. Receptor source: a woman between 35 and 50 years old with COVID-19, enrolled during active disease.

The CDR3 DNA reads TGTGCCAGTAAAGACCTTACGGCGGGAGACCCCCACGAGCAGTACTTC. It specifies CASKDLTAGDPHEQYF. This sequence joins TRBV19 and TRBJ2-7; TRBD2 matches at 7 bases. Germline CDR1 reads LNHDA; CDR2 reads SQIVND (reference sequence). J gave up 5 bases and V 7 bases, and 17 bases lay outside the gene matches. This CDR3 has 16 amino acids.

The V and J genes are TRBV10-3 and TRBJ2-5; 7 bases are shared with TRBD2. The CDR3 is made up of 18 amino acids. Germline loops: CDR1 ENHRY, CDR2 SYGVKD. V gave up 0 bases and J gave up 5 bases; unmatched junction bases: 15. CDR3 sequence: CAISESTLIAGPRETQYF. CDR3 coding DNA: TGTGCCATCAGTGAGTCGACTTTAATAGCGGGCCCGCGCGAGACCCAGTACTTC.

This clone has only one observation. V gene TRBV6-2 or TRBV6-3 combines with J gene TRBJ2-3; TRBD2 agrees at 9 bases. The CDR3 is 15 amino acids. CDR1 MNHEY and CDR2 SVGEGT come from the germline V gene. Trimming cost V 6 bases and J 9 bases; bases outside gene matches: 13. The CDR3 reads CASSNDPSGRSTQYF. CDR3 coding DNA: TGTGCCAGCAGCAACGACCCCAGCGGGAGGAGCACGCAGTATTTT.

The J gene is TRBJ1-5, the V gene TRBV5-1; possibly TRBD1 for D (5 bases). This CDR3 comprises 15 residues. The ends were cut back, 0 bases at V and 4 bases at J, with 11 bases in the middle. Germline V gene data show CDR1 as SGHRS and CDR2 as YFSETQ. As DNA, the CDR3 is TGCGCCAGCAGCTTGGAGGGTCAGGGTAATCAGCCCCAGCATTTT. Amino acid sequence: CASSLEGQGNQPQHF.

V usage is TRBV11-2 and J usage is TRBJ1-4; possibly TRBD1 for D (5 bases). Trimming shortened V by 5 bases and J by 3 bases, and 19 bases separated the two germline ends. Germline V gives CDR1 SGHAT, CDR2 FQNNGV. CDR3 length: 17 residues. The CDR3 bases are TGTGCCAGCAGCCTCCAATGGGGCCCTGGAGCTAATGAAAAACTGTTTTTT. This translates into CASSLQWGPGANEKLFF.

The chain uses TRBV18 and TRBJ2-5; D unresolved. The CDR3 is 13 amino acids. Germline V CDR1 and CDR2: KGHSH, LQKENI. Deletions cut 3 bases from V and 3 bases from J, with 8 bases between. CDR3 sequence (DNA): TGTGCCAGCTCACCCCTATTCGAAGAGACCCAGTACTTC. Translated, it gives CASSPLFEETQYF.

The V gene is TRBV5-1, the J gene TRBJ2-3; TRBD1 matches 10 bases. The V segment lost 4 bases and the J segment 6 bases; nucleotides outside the gene matches: 8. CDR3 size: 15 residues. CDR1 is SGHRS and CDR2 is YFSETQ in the germline V gene. CDR3 in DNA: TGCGCCAGCAGCCTACAGACAGGGGGCGAGGATACGCAGTATTTT. Its protein is CASSLQTGGEDTQYF. Full variable domain (rest looked up from reference TRBV5-1 and TRBJ2-3): KAGVTQTPRYLIKTRGQQVTLSCSPISGHRSVSWYQQTPGQGLQFLFEYFSETQRNKGNFPGRFSGRQFSNSRSEMNVSTLELGDSALYLCASSLQTGGEDTQYFGPGTRLTVL.

The V and J genes are TRBV4-1 and TRBJ1-3; D gene uncertain. In germline, CDR1 is MGHRA, CDR2 YSYEKL. CDR3 length equals 18 residues. The ends were cut back, 0 bases at V and 0 bases at J, with 15 bases in the middle. The chain's CDR3 is CASSQDLFISSSGNTIYF. CDR3 nucleotide sequence: TGCGCCAGCAGCCAAGATTTATTCATTTCGAGCTCTGGAAACACCATATATTTT.

The chain employs TRBV5-4 and TRBJ1-1; D remains unclear. The CDR3 has 14 amino acids. The V gene lost 1 base and the J gene lost 10 bases, with 17 bases spanning the gap. The germline gives CDR1 SGHNT, CDR2 YYREEE (reference sequence). The CDR3 nucleotides read TGTGCCAGCAGCTTGTTCCAGGTCGCACGAGTAGCTTTCTTT. Translation: CASSLFQVARVAFF.

The gene calls are TRBV3-1 (or the pseudogene TRBV3-2) and TRBJ1-1, with 8 bases identical to TRBD1. V shed 4 bases and J 4 bases; nucleotides not matched to a gene: 5. CDR1 is LGHDT, CDR2 YNNKEL, per germline (reference sequence). The CDR3 has 14 residues. CDR3 nucleotides: TGTGCCAGCAGCCCTAGCGACAGGGGCACTGAAGCTTTCTTT. As protein: CASSPSDRGTEAFF.

The chain uses TRBV6-2 or TRBV6-3 and TRBJ1-5, with D unclear. Trimming removed 5 bases from V and 4 bases from J, with 21 bases in between. Germline-derived CDR1 and CDR2 are MNHEY and SVGEGT. The CDR3 has 17 amino acids. The CDR3 protein is CASSRLPIIEANQPQHF. CDR3 in DNA: TGTGCCAGCAGTAGACTTCCCATCATAGAAGCGAATCAGCCCCAGCATTTT.

This clone was found a few times. V gene TRBV7-7 combines with J gene TRBJ2-2; TRBD1 might be the D (5 bases). Germline V CDR1 and CDR2: SSHAT, FNYEAQ (reference sequence). This CDR3 contains 14 residues. The germline V and J ends were trimmed by 5 bases and 7 bases, with 14 bases remaining between them. The CDR3 spells CASSPTLGVGELFF. As DNA, the CDR3 is TGTGCCAGCAGCCCAACCTTAGGGGTCGGGGAGCTGTTTTTT.

The chain has TRBV5-6 and TRBJ2-5, with 7 bases fitting TRBD1. Germline loops: CDR1 SGHDT, CDR2 YYEEEE. The CDR3 loop spans 13 amino acids. The ends lost 2 bases at V and 3 bases at J; junction bases unmatched: 1. CDR3 bases: TGTGCCAGCAGCTTAGGGACAGAAGAGACCCAGTACTTC. Protein: CASSLGTEETQYF.

This clone was seen once. The chain carries TRBV6-5 and TRBJ1-2, with TRBD1 matching over 7 bases. V shed 6 bases, J shed 7 bases, and the junction held 8 bases outside the gene matches. Germline V gene sequence: CDR1 MNHEY, CDR2 SVGAGI. The CDR3 is 13 amino acids. CDR3 nucleotides: TGTGCCAGCAGACCAACAGGGGTTGGTGGCTACACCTTC. Translation: CASRPTGVGGYTF.

This clone was recorded only once. V usage is TRBV11-1 and J usage is TRBJ2-3; 7 positions agree with TRBD2. Germline CDR1 is SGHAT and CDR2 is FQDESV (reference sequence). V lost 1 base to trimming and J lost 1 base; unmatched junction nucleotides: 2. The CDR3 is made up of 15 amino acids. Written as DNA, the CDR3 is TGTGCCAGCAGCTTAGGCGGGAGAGGCACAGATACGCAGTATTTT. Its translation is CASSLGGRGTDTQYF.

The V call is TRBV30, the J call TRBJ2-7; no definite D call. The CDR3 has 14 residues. Germline assignment: CDR1 GTSNPN and CDR2 SVGIG (reference sequence). V was pared by 2 bases and J by 0 bases, with 11 bases between. The CDR3 reads CAWSSLFISYEQYF. The CDR3 bases are TGTGCCTGGAGTTCCTTGTTTATCTCCTACGAGCAGTACTTC.

V is TRBV19 and J is TRBJ1-2; 11 nucleotides align to TRBD1. J gave up 4 bases and V 9 bases, and 13 bases lay outside the gene matches. The CDR3 is 16 amino acids. Germline loops: CDR1 LNHDA, CDR2 SQIVND (reference sequence). CDR3 in amino acids: CASWGSGTGGAYGYTF. The DNA for the CDR3 is TGTGCCAGCTGGGGTTCCGGGACAGGGGGTGCCTATGGCTACACCTTC.